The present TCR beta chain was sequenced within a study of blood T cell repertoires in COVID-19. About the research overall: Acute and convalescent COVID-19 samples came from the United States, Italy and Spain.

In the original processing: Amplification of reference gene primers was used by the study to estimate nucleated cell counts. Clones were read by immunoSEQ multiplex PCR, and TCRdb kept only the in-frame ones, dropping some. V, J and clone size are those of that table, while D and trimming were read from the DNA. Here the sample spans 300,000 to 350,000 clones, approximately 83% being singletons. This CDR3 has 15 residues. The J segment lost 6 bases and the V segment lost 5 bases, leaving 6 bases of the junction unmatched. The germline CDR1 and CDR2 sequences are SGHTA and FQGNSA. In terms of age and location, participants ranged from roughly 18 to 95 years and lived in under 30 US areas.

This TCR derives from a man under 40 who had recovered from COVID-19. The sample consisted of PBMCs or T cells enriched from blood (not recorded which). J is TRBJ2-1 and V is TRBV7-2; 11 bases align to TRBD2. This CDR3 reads CASSVSGGAANEQFF. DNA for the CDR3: TGTGCCAGCAGCGTTAGCGGGGGGGCCGCCAATGAGCAGTTCTTC. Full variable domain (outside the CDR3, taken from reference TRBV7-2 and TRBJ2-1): GAGVSQSPSNKVTEKGKDVELRCDPISGHTALYWYRQSLGQGLEFLIYFQGNSAPDKSGLPSDRFSAERTGGSVSTLTIQRTQQEDSAVYLCASSVSGGAANEQFFGPGTRLTVL.